Listed here is a single T cell receptor beta chain. This entry belongs to a study of blood T cell repertoires in COVID-19. Study at large: Samples representing acute and convalescent COVID-19 were sourced from the United States, Italy and Spain.

V trimming: 5 bases; J trimming: 10 bases; junction bases outside the gene matches: 8. Germline CDR1 is MNHEY and CDR2 is SVGEGT. The CDR3 covers 14 residues. As processed by the authors: Reference gene primer amplification yielded estimated nucleated cell counts. The method was immunoSEQ multiplex PCR; TCRdb's version includes in-frame clones alone and lacks a portion of them. The V and J calls and the clone size are those of that table, but D and trimming were determined from the DNA. The sample lists fewer than 90,000 clones, 80% to 90% seen once, with approximately 35% in the top ten. The source is a man aged 65-85 years with acute or convalescent COVID-19. The sample consisted of peripheral blood. The chain has TRBV6-2 or TRBV6-3 and TRBJ1-1; 12 bases line up with TRBD1. CDR3 sequence: CASSEGQGARGAFF. In DNA form, the CDR3 reads TGTGCCAGCAGTGAGGGACAGGGGGCGCGTGGAGCTTTCTTT.